This T cell receptor (beta chain) was documented in a study of technical replicates of blood from several donors. Using immunoSEQ multiplex PCR, the repertoire was profiled, and TCRdb retains in-frame clones only, with some absent. The table lists 75,000 to 95,000 clones, about 94% of them singletons, with approximately 0.25% in the top ten. CDR1 is SGHRS, CDR2 YFSETQ, per germline. J lost 4 bases, V lost 4 bases, and 9 bases had no gene match. CDR3 length: 15 amino acids. The chain links TRBV5-1 to TRBJ2-5; 8 bases are a match to TRBD1. The clonotype originates from a human donor in good health. Sequencing used T cells isolated from PBMCs. The CDR3 is CASSDGQGNRETQYF. The CDR3, as DNA: TGCGCCAGCAGCGATGGACAGGGAAACCGAGAGACCCAGTACTTC.